This TCR beta chain derives from a study of blood T cell repertoires in COVID-19. Whole-study context: Italy, Spain and the United States were the sources of the convalescent and acute COVID-19 samples.

CDR3 size: 13 residues. Per germline, CDR1 MNHEY and CDR2 SVGEGT. V lost 2 bases and J 6 bases, leaving 10 bases between the germline ends. The protocol was immunoSEQ multiplex PCR, while the TCRdb copy is restricted to in-frame clones and leaves out a portion. The sample contains roughly 380,000 clones, around 89% of which appear only once. Sequences were obtained from peripheral blood. The chain links TRBV6-2 or TRBV6-3 to TRBJ1-2; D is unresolved. The origin of this receptor is a woman aged 40-49 years with COVID-19, enrolled during active disease. CDR3 sequence: CASSYLGANGYTF. The CDR3 DNA is TGTGCCAGCAGTTACCTGGGAGCGAATGGCTACACCTTC.